This T cell receptor (beta chain) stems from a study of shared clonotypes between healthy human individuals. Background on the study: For every donor, three CD4 naive, three CD4 memory, two CD8 naive and one CD8 memory plates were used. Study-level points and caveats: The generation probabilities recorded for non-shared clonotypes fell below those of clonotypes shared by all four donors.

On this clone: Its antigen is unknown.

The CDR3 spans 14 residues. CDR1 MNHEY and CDR2 SVGAGI come from the germline V gene. The V end lost 5 bases, the J end lost 2 bases, and 11 bases lay between the germline ends. The assay used deep level. Method: immunoSEQ multiplex PCR; TCRdb's copy keeps in-frame clones and lacks some. The table has about 1.5 million clones, around 95% seen once; the top ten hold more than 0.9%. Naive CD45RA+ and memory CD45RA-negative subsets were split from CD4+ cells. Sample: naive CD4+ T cells sorted from blood. The subset is: CD45RA+ positively selected. The rearrangement links TRBV6-5 to TRBJ2-3; the D gene is possibly TRBD2 (6 bases). The receptor was isolated from a man aged 25 to 40 in good health. The CDR3 loop is CASSVGLNTDTQYF. Here the CDR3 DNA reads TGTGCCAGCAGTGTGGGACTTAACACAGATACGCAGTATTTT.